One sample yielded the 11 T cell receptor beta chains listed below, sequenced in a study of blood T cells in healthy people across ages. Next came a second PCR, run for about 7 to 12 cycles, which used a sample-barcoded 5' primer along with a J-beta primer mix. Using its own MiXCR run on the 5' RACE reads, TCRdb lists one record per CDR3 protein. The sample contains approximately 880,000 distinct CDR3 sequences, around 48% of which appear only once. Sequencing was performed on blood. These receptor sequences come from a man younger than 40 in good health.

In this sample, this clonotype turned up a few times. The chain is built from TRBV30 and TRBJ1-2, with a possible D match to TRBD1 (5 bases). Trimming left V 2 bases short and J 4 bases short, with 14 bases between. CDR1 and CDR2 (germline): GTSNPN, SVGIG (reference sequence). The CDR3 is 14 amino acids. For the CDR3, the DNA is TGTGCCTGGAGTAGCGGAGGGGCCGTCTATGGCTACACCTTC. Its protein product is CAWSSGGAVYGYTF.

This clonotype turned up a few times. This sequence joins TRBV6-5 and TRBJ2-4; no reliable D call. Per the germline V gene, CDR1 is MNHEY and CDR2 is SVGAGI. This CDR3 comprises 16 residues. V was trimmed by 0 bases and J by 1 base, leaving 10 bases between them. The CDR3 region has the DNA TGTGCCAGCAGTTACTCCCCGTCGGGTGCCAAAAACATTCAGTACTTC. It encodes CASSYSPSGAKNIQYF.

The gene calls are TRBV29-1 and TRBJ2-4; D unclear. Germline V gives CDR1 SQVTM, CDR2 ANQGSEA. The V gene lost 5 bases and the J gene lost 0 bases, with 11 bases spanning the gap. This CDR3 spans 14 amino acids. The CDR3 region is CSVRPLLAKNIQYF. The CDR3 DNA is TGCAGCGTTAGGCCCCTTCTAGCCAAAAACATTCAGTACTTC. Complete variable domain (other parts from reference TRBV29-1 and TRBJ2-4): SAVISQKPSRDICQRGTSLTIQCQVDSQVTMMFWYRQQPGQSLTLIATANQGSEATYESGFVIDKFPISRPNLTFSTLTVSNMSPEDSSIYLCSVRPLLAKNIQYFGAGTRLSVL.

There are a few counts of this clonotype. CDR3 sequence reads: CSAEQGAGYEQYF. CDR3 sequence (DNA): TGCAGTGCCGAACAGGGGGCGGGCTACGAGCAGTACTTC. This sequence joins TRBV20-1 and TRBJ2-7, with 9 bases that match TRBD1. This CDR3 has 13 amino acids. CDR1 and CDR2 from the germline V gene are DFQATT and SNEGSKA (reference sequence). V trimming: 6 bases; J trimming: 3 bases; junction bases outside the gene matches: 6.

The chain links TRBV5-6 to TRBJ2-6; tentative D call: TRBD2 (6 bases). The length of the CDR3 is 16 residues. From germline, CDR1 is SGHDT and CDR2 YYEEEE. The V end was cut by 3 bases, the J end by 3 bases, with 13 bases between. DNA of the CDR3: TGTGCCAGCAGCTACTGGAGGGGTAGTGGGGCCAACGTCCTGACTTTC. Protein sequence: CASSYWRGSGANVLTF.

This chain uses TRBV5-5 with TRBJ1-1; no firm D call. Germline lookup yields CDR1 SGHKS and CDR2 YYEKEE (reference sequence). The CDR3 spans 14 residues. Deletions cut 0 bases from V and 0 bases from J, with 6 bases between. CDR3 sequence (DNA): TGTGCCAGCAGCTTGGATTACATGAACACTGAAGCTTTCTTT. Protein sequence: CASSLDYMNTEAFF.

This clonotype has only a few counts. The CDR3 reads CASSHFADRSMNTEAFF. The CDR3 region has the DNA TGCGCCAGCAGCCACTTTGCGGATCGCTCCATGAACACTGAAGCTTTCTTT. The chain joins TRBV4-1 to TRBJ1-1; D is unclear. From germline, CDR1 is MGHRA and CDR2 YSYEKL. V gave up 3 bases and J gave up 0 bases, with 17 bases separating them. The CDR3 is made up of 17 amino acids.

CDR3 sequence (DNA): TGTGCCAGCAGTGTAACCTATGGTGACTATGGCTACACCTTC. Protein: CASSVTYGDYGYTF. The chain is built from TRBV27 and TRBJ1-2; the D is unclear. The CDR3 totals 14 residues. Germline-derived CDR1 and CDR2 are MNHEY and SMNVEV (reference sequence). Between the trimmed V and J ends, which lost 5 bases and 3 bases, there was a span of 13 bases.

V usage is TRBV2 and J usage is TRBJ2-4; weak D call: TRBD1 (6 bases). The end of the DNA aligns better with TRBJ2-7, so the J call may be wrong. This CDR3 has 14 residues. Germline V gene sequence: CDR1 SNHLY, CDR2 FYNNEI. The CDR3 DNA reads TGTGCCAGCAGTGGACAGGTCAATGCGTACGAGCAGTACTTC. It codes for CASSGQVNAYEQYF.

The V and J genes are TRBV7-2 and TRBJ2-7; D is unclear. The germline V gene has CDR1 SGHTA and CDR2 FQGNSA. Trimming removed 0 bases from V and 7 bases from J, with 10 bases in between. The CDR3 is 13 amino acids. This chain's CDR3 is CASSLAPSWEQYF. DNA of the CDR3: TGTGCCAGCAGCTTAGCGCCCTCGTGGGAGCAGTACTTC.

The chain links TRBV2 to TRBJ1-5, with D unclear. The CDR3 loop spans 15 amino acids. V was clipped by 4 bases and J by 1 base, with 11 bases between them. Germline CDR1 and CDR2: SNHLY and FYNNEI. CDR3 DNA: TGTGCCAGCAGTGCTTACAGCCAAAGCAATCAGCCCCAGCATTTT. This gives the protein CASSAYSQSNQPQHF.